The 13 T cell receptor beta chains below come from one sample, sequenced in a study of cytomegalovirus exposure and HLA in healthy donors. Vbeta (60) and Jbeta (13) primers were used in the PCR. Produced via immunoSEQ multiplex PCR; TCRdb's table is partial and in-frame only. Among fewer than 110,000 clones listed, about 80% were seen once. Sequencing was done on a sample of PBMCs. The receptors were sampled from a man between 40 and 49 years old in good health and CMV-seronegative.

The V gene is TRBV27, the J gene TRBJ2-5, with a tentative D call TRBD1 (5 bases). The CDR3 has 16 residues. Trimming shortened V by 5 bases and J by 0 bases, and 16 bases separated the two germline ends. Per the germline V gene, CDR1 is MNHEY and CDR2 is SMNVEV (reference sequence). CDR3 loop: CASSLWGSQHQETQYF. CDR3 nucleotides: TGTGCCAGCAGTCTTTGGGGCAGTCAGCACCAAGAGACCCAGTACTTC.

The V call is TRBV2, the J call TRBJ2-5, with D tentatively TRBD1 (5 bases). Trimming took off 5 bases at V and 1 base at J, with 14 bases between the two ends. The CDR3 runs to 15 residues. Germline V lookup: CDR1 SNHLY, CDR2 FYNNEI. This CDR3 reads CASSSGITVQETQYF. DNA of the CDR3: TGTGCCAGCAGTTCAGGGATCACAGTCCAAGAGACCCAGTACTTC.

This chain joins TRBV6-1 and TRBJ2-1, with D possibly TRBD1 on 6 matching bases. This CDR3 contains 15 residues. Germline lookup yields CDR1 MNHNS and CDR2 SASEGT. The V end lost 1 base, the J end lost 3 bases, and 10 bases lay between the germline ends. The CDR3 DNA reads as TGTGCCAGCAGTGAAGGGACAGCGTACTACAATGAGCAGTTCTTC. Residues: CASSEGTAYYNEQFF.

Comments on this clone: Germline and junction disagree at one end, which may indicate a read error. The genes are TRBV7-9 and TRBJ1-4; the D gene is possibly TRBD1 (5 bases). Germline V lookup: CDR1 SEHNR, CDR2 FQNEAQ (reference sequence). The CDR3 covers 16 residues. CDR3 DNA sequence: TGTTCCAGCAGCCCCCGGAGTAAGGGGCTGGTTGAAAAACTGTTTTTT. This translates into CSSSPRSKGLVEKLFF. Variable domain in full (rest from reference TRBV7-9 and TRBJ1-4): DTGVSQNPRHKITKRGQNVTFRCDPISEHNRLYWYRQTLGQGPEFLTYFQNEAQLEKSRLLSDRFSAERPKGSFSTLEIQRTEQGDSAMYLCSSSPRSKGLVEKLFFGSGTQLSVL.

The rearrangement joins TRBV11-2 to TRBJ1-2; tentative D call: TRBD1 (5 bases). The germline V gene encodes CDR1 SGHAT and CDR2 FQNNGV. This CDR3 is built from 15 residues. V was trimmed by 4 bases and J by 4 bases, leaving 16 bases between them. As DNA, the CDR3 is TGTGCCAGCAGCTGGGGGGGTGTCCTCGCCTATGGCTACACCTTC. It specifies CASSWGGVLAYGYTF.

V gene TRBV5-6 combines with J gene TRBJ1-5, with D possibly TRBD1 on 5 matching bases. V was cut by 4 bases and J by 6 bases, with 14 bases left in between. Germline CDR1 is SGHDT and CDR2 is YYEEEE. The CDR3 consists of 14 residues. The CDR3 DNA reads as TGTGCCAGCAGCCTCCCGGGGGTTAGTCAGCCCCAGCATTTT. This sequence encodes CASSLPGVSQPQHF.

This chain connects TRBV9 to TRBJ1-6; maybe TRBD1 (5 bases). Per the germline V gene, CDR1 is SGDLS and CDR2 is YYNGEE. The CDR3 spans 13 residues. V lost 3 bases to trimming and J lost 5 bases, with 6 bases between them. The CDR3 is CASSAGNNSPLHF. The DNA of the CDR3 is TGTGCCAGCAGCGCAGGGAATAATTCACCCCTCCACTTT.

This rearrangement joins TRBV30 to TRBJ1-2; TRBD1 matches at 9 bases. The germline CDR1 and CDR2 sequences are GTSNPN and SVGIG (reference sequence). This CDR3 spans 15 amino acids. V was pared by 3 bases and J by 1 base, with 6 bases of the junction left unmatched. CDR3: CAWSDPGQGNYGYTF. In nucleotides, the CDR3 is TGTGCCTGGAGCGACCCGGGACAGGGTAACTATGGCTACACCTTC.

The CDR3 spells CASNRRQGFNEKLFF. CDR3 nucleotide sequence: TGTGCCAGCAACCGGAGACAGGGGTTTAATGAAAAACTGTTTTTT. The J gene is TRBJ1-4, the V gene TRBV6-1, with 8 nucleotides matching TRBD1. This CDR3 region has 15 residues. Germline trimming cut 7 bases from V and 4 bases from J; bases unmatched to any gene: 8. CDR1 and CDR2 from the germline V gene are MNHNS and SASEGT.

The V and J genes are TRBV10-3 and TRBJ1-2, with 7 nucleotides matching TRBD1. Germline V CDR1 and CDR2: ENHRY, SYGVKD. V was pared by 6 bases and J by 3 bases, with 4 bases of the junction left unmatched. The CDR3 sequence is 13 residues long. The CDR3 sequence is CAIRGTGDYGYTF. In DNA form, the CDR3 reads TGTGCCATCAGAGGAACAGGGGACTATGGCTACACCTTC.

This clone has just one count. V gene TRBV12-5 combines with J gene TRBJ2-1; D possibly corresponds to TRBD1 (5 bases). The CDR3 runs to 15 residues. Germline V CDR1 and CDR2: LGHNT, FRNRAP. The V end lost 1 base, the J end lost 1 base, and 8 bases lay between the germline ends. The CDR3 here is CASGLGQPSYNEQFF. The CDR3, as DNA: TGTGCTAGTGGTTTGGGACAGCCTTCCTACAATGAGCAGTTCTTC.

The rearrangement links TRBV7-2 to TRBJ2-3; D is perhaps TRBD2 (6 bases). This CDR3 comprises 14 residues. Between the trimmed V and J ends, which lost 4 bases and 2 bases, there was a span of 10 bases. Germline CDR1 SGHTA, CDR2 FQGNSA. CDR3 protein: CASSSGGATDTQYF. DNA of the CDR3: TGTGCCAGCAGCTCTGGCGGGGCCACAGATACGCAGTATTTT.

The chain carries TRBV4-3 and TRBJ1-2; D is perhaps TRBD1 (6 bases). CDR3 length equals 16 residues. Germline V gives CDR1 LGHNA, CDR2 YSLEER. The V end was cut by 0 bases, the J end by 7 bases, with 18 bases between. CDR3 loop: CASSQDVRQGRAGYTF. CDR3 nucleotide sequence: TGCGCCAGCAGCCAAGATGTTAGGCAGGGGAGGGCTGGCTACACCTTC.